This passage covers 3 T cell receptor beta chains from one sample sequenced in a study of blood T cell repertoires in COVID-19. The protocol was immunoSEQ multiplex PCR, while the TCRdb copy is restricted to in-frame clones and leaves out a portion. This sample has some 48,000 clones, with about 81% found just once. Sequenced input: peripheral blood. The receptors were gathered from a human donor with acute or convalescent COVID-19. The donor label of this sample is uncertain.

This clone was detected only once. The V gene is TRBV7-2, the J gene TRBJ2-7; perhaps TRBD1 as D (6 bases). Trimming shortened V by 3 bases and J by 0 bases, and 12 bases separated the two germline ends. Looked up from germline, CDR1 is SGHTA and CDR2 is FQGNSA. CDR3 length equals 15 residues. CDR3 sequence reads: CASSFGQNPSYEQYF. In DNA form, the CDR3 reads TGTGCCAGCAGCTTTGGACAGAACCCCTCCTACGAGCAGTACTTC.

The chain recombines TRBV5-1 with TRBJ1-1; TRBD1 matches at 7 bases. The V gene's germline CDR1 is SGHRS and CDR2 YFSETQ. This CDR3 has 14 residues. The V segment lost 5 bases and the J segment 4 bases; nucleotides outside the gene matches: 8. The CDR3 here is CASRTGEGGTEAFF. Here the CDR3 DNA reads TGCGCCAGCAGAACAGGGGAAGGGGGCACTGAAGCTTTCTTT.

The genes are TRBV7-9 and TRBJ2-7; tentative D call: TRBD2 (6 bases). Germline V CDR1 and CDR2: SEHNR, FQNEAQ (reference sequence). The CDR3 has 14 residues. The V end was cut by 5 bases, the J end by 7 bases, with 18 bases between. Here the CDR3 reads CASSPLASTGEQYF. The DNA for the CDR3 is TGTGCCAGCAGCCCACTAGCATCAACGGGGGAGCAGTACTTC.